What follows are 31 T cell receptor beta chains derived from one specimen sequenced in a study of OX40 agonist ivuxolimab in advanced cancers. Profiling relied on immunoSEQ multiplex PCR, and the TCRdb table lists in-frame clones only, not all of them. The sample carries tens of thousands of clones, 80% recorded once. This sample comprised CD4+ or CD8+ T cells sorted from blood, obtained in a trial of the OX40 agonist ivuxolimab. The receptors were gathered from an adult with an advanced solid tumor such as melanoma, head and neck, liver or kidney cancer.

The CDR3 bases are TGCGCCAGCACCCCGGAAAGCGGATCGGTTGCCGGGGAGCTGTTTTTT. Amino acids: CASTPESGSVAGELFF. This rearrangement joins TRBV5-1 to TRBJ2-2, with D perhaps TRBD2 (5 bases). Trimming took off 6 bases at V and 6 bases at J, with 21 bases between the two ends. The CDR3 sequence is 16 residues long. The germline CDR1 and CDR2 sequences are SGHRS and YFSETQ.

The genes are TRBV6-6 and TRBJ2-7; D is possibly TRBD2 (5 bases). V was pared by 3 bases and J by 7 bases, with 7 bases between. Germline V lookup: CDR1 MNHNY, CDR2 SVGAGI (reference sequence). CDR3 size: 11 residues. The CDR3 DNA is TGTGCCAGCAGTTATGAGGGAGAGCAGTACTTC. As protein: CASSYEGEQYF.

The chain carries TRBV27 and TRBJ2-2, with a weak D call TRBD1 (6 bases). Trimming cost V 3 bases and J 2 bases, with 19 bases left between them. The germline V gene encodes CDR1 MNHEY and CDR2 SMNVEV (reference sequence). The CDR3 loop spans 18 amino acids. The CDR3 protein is CASSFIGLQGGNTGELFF. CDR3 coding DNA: TGTGCCAGCAGTTTTATCGGCCTACAGGGTGGAAACACCGGGGAGCTGTTTTTT.

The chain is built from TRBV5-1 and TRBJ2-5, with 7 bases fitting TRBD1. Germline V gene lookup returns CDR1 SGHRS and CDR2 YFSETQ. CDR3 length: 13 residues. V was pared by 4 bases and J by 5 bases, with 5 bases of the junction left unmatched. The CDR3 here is CASSQQGWETQYF. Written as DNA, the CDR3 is TGCGCCAGCAGCCAACAGGGGTGGGAGACCCAGTACTTC.

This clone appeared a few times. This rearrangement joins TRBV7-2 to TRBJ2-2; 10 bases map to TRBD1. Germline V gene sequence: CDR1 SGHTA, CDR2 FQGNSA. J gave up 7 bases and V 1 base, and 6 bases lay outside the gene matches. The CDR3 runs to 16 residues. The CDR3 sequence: CASSLGDRGRHGELFF. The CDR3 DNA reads TGTGCCAGCAGCTTAGGAGACAGGGGGCGTCACGGGGAGCTGTTTTTT.

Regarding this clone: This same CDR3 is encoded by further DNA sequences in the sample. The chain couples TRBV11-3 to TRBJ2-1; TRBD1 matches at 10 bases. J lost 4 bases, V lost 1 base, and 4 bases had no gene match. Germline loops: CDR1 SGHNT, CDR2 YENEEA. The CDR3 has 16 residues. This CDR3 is CASSLGGTGAYNEQFF. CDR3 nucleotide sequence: TGTGCCAGCAGCTTAGGTGGGACAGGGGCGTACAATGAGCAGTTCTTC.

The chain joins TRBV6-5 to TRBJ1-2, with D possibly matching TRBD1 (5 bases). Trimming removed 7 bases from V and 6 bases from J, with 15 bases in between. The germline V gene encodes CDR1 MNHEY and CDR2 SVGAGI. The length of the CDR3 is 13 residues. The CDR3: CASKEGTVDGYTF. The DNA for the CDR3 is TGTGCCAGCAAGGAGGGGACCGTCGATGGCTACACCTTC.

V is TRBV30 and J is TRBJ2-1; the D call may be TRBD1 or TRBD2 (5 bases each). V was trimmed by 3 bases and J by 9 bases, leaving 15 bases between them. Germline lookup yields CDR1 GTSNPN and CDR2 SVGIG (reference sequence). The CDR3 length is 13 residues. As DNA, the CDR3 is TGTGCCTGGAGACCAGGGTGGGCGGGTGAGCAGTTCTTC. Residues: CAWRPGWAGEQFF. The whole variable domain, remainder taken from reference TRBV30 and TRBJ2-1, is SQTIHQWPATLVQPVGSPLSLECTVEGTSNPNLYWYRQAAGRGLQLLFYSVGIGQISSEVPQNLSASRPQDRQFILSSKKLLLSDSGFYLCAWRPGWAGEQFFGPGTRLTVL.

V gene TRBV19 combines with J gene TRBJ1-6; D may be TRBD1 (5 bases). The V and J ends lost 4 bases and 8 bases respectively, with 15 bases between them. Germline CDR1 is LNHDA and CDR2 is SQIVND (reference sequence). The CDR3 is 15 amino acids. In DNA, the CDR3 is TGTGCCAGTAGTAACACGGGACTCAAGGATTCACCCCTCCACTTT. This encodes CASSNTGLKDSPLHF.

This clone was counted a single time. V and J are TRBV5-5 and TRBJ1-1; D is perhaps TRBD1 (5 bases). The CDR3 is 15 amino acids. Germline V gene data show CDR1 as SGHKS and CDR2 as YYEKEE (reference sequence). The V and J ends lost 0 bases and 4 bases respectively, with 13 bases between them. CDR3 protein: CASSLAIVGGTEAFF. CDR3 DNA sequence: TGTGCCAGCAGCTTGGCCATAGTTGGGGGCACTGAAGCTTTCTTT.

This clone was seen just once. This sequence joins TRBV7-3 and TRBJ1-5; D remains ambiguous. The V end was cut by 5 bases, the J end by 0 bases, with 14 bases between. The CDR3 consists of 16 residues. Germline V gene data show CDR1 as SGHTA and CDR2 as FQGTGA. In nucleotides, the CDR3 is TGTGCCAGCAGCCGAAGTGGGCCCTATAGCAATCAGCCCCAGCATTTT. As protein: CASSRSGPYSNQPQHF.

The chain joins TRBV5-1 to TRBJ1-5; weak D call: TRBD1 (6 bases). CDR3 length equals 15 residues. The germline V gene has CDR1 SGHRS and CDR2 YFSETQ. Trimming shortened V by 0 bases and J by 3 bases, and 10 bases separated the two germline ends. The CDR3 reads CASSLEPGANQPQHF. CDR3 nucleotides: TGCGCCAGCAGCTTGGAGCCAGGGGCCAATCAGCCCCAGCATTTT.

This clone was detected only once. Written as DNA, the CDR3 is TGTGCCAGCAGTGAACGGATAGGGAATAACTATGGCTACACCTTC. Translation gives CASSERIGNNYGYTF. This chain links TRBV6-1 with TRBJ1-2; no firm D call. Trimming stripped 2 bases from V and 1 base from J, with 11 bases between. In germline, CDR1 is MNHNS, CDR2 SASEGT. The CDR3 contains 15 residues.

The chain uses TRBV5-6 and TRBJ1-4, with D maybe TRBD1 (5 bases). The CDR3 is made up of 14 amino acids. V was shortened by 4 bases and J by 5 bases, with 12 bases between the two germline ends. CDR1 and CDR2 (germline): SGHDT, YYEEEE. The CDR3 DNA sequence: TGTGCCAGCAGCGTGGGACTGAAGAATGAAAAACTGTTTTTT. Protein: CASSVGLKNEKLFF.

CDR3 nucleotide sequence: TGTGCCAGCAGCTCAACTAGAAACAATGAGCAGTTCTTC. Its translation: CASSSTRNNEQFF. The gene calls are TRBV5-4 and TRBJ2-1, with D possibly being TRBD2 (5 bases). Germline V CDR1 and CDR2: SGHNT, YYREEE (reference sequence). Trimming took 3 bases from V and 5 from J, leaving 9 bases between them. The length of the CDR3 is 13 residues.

In nucleotides, the CDR3 is TGTGCCTGGAGTTACACCGGGGGCTACACCTTC. It is translated as CAWSYTGGYTF. The chain combines TRBV30 with TRBJ1-2; D gene ambiguous. V dropped 2 bases and J dropped 8 bases, with 9 bases sitting between them. Per the germline V gene, CDR1 is GTSNPN and CDR2 is SVGIG (reference sequence). The CDR3 extends over 11 amino acids.

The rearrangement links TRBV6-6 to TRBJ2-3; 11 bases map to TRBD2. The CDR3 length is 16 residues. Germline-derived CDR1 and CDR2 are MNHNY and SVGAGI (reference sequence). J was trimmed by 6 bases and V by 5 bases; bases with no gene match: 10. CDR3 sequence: CASSGSSGGAFDTQYF. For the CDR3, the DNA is TGTGCCAGCAGTGGAAGTAGCGGGGGGGCCTTTGATACGCAGTATTTT.

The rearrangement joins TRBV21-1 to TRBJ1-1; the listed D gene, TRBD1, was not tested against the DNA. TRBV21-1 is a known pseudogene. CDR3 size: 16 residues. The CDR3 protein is CASSKRGTGVNTEAFF. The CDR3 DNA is TGTGCCAGCAGCAAACGGGGGACAGGGGTGAACACTGAAGCTTTCTTT.

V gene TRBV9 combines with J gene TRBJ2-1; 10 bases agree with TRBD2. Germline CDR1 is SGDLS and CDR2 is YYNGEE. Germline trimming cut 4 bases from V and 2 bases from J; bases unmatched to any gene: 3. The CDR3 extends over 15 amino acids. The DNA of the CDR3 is TGTGCCAGCAGCCCTAGCGGGGGCACCTACAATGAGCAGTTCTTC. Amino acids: CASSPSGGTYNEQFF.

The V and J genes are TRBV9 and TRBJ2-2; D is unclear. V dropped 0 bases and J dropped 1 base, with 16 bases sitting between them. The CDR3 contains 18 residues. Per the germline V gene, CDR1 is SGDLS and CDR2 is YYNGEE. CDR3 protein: CASSVATRGAMNTGELFF. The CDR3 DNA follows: TGTGCCAGCAGCGTAGCTACGAGAGGTGCCATGAACACCGGGGAGCTGTTTTTT.

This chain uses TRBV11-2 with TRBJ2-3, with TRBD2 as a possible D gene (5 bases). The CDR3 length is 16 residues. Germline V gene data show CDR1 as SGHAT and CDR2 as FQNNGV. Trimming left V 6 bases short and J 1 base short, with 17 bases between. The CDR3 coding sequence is TGTGCCAGCAGTCGCGATACCTGGGGAGGCACAGATACGCAGTATTTT. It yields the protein CASSRDTWGGTDTQYF.

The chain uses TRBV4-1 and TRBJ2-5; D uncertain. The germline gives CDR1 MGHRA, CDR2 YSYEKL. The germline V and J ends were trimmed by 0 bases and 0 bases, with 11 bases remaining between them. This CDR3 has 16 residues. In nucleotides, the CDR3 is TGCGCCAGCAGCCAAGATAGTGGACGGTACCAAGAGACCCAGTACTTC. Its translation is CASSQDSGRYQETQYF.

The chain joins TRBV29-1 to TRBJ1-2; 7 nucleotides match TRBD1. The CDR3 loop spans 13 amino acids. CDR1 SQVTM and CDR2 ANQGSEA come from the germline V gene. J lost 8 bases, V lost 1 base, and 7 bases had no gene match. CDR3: CSVEGTGPRGYTF. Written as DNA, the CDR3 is TGCAGCGTTGAAGGGACAGGCCCCCGCGGCTACACCTTC.

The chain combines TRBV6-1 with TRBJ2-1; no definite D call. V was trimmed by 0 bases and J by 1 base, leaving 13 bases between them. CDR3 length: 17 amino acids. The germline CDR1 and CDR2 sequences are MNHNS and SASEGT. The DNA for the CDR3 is TGTGCCAGCAGTGAAGCTTCGTGGCAGCCATCCTACAATGAGCAGTTCTTC. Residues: CASSEASWQPSYNEQFF.

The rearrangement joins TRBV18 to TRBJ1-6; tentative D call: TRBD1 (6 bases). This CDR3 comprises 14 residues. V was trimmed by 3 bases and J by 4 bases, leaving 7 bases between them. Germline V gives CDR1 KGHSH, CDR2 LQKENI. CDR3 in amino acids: CASSPDSYNSPLHF. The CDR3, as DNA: TGTGCCAGCTCACCGGACAGTTATAATTCACCCCTCCACTTT.

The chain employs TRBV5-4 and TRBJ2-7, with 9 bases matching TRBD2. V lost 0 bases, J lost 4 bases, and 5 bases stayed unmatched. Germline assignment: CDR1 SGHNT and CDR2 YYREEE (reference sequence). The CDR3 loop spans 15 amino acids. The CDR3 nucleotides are TGTGCCAGCAGCTTGGGGGCTAGCGGGGTTTACGAGCAGTACTTC. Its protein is CASSLGASGVYEQYF.

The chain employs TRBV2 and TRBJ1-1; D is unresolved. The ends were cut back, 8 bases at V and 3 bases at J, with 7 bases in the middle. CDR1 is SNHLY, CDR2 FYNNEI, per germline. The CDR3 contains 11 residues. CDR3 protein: CASSGYTEAFF. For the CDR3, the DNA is TGTGCCAGCTCCGGCTACACTGAAGCTTTCTTT. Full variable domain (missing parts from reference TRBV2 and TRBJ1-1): EPEVTQTPSHQVTQMGQEVILRCVPISNHLYFYWYRQILGQKVEFLVSFYNNEISEKSEIFDDQFSVERPDGSNFTLKIRSTKLEDSAMYFCASSGYTEAFFGQGTRLTVV.

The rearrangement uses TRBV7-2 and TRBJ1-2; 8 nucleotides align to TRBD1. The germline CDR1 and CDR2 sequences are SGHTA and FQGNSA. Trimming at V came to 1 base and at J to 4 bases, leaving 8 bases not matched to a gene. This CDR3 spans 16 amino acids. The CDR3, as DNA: TGTGCCAGCAGCTTAGGCAGGGGGCCCATGGTCTATGGCTACACCTTC. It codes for CASSLGRGPMVYGYTF.

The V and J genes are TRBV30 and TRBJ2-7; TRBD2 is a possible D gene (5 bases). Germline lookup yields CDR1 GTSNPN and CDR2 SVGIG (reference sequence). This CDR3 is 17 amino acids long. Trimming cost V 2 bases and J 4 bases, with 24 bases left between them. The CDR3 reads CAWSPLSIGRRGYEQYF. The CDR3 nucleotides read TGTGCCTGGAGTCCCCTTTCTATCGGGCGACGGGGTTACGAGCAGTACTTC.

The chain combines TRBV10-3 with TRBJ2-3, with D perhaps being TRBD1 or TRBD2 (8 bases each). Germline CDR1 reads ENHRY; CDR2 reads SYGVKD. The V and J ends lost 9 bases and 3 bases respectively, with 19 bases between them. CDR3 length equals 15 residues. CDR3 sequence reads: CAIRTGREATDTQYF. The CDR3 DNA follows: TGTGCCATAAGGACAGGGCGGGAGGCGACAGATACGCAGTATTTT.

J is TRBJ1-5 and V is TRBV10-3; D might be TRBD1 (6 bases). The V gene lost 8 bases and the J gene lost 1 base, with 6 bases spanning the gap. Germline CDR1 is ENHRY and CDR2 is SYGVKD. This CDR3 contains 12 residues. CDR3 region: CAIGQSNQPQHF. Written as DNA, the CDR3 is TGTGCCATCGGACAGAGCAATCAGCCCCAGCATTTT.